This TCR beta chain was recorded in a study of shared clonotypes between healthy human individuals. Genomic DNA of each subset was evenly split across several immunoSEQ plates. Profiled with immunoSEQ multiplex PCR; TCRdb holds only in-frame clones, not every one. In the table there are roughly 890,000 clones, 80% to 95% of which are singletons. Trimming removed 6 bases from V and 7 bases from J; junction bases left unmatched: 9. The CDR3 is 13 amino acids. Germline assignment: CDR1 SQVTM and CDR2 ANQGSEA. Selected positively for CCR7 and CD45RO-negative, naive CD8 cells excluded terminally differentiated effector memory CD45RA+ cells.

This receptor was obtained from a man aged 25-40 years in good health. Sequences were obtained from naive CD8+ T cells sorted from blood. The V call is TRBV29-1, the J call TRBJ2-5, with 9 nucleotides matching TRBD1. For the CDR3, the DNA is TGCAGCGTACACGGGACAGGGTGGGCGACCCAGTACTTC. Protein sequence: CSVHGTGWATQYF.